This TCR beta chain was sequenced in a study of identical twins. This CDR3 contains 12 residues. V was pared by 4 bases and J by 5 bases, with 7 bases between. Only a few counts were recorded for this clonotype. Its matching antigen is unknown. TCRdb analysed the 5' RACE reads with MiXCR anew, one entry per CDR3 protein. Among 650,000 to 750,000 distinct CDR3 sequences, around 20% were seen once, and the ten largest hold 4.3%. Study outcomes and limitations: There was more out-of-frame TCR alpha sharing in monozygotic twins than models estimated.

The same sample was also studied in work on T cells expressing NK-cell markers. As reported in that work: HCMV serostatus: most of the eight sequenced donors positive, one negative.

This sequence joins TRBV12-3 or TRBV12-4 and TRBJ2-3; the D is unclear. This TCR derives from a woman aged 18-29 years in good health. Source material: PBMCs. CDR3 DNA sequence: TGTGCCAGCAGTTACAACTTAGATACGCAGTATTTT. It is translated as CASSYNLDTQYF.